The T cell receptor (beta chain) described here comes from a study of OX40 agonist ivuxolimab in advanced cancers. Looking at the study overall: Recorded diagnoses for dose-escalation patients were hepatocellular carcinoma, melanoma, renal cell or head and neck cancer.

Method: immunoSEQ multiplex PCR; TCRdb's copy keeps in-frame clones and lacks some. The top ten clones hold 10% of a sample with around 45,000 clones, roughly 80% of them seen once. Looked up from germline, CDR1 is KGHSH and CDR2 is LQKENI. CDR3 length: 14 amino acids. Trimming removed 0 bases at V and 5 bases at J, with 8 bases between. This clone appeared once. The sequence came from an adult with an advanced solid tumor such as melanoma, head and neck, liver or kidney cancer. The sequencing used CD4+ or CD8+ T cells sorted from blood, collected in a trial of the OX40 agonist ivuxolimab. The V call is TRBV18, the J call TRBJ2-4; maybe TRBD1 (5 bases). CDR3 nucleotide sequence: TGTGCCAGCTCACCACCGAAAGGGGAAAACATTCAGTACTTC. Amino acids: CASSPPKGENIQYF.